These 20 T cell receptor beta chains originate from one sample sequenced in a study of blood T cell repertoires in COVID-19. The method was immunoSEQ multiplex PCR; TCRdb's version includes in-frame clones alone and lacks a portion of them. The data hold around 99,000 clones, with 80% observed a single time. Input material: peripheral blood. The receptor set was obtained from a human donor in a cohort sampled during active or convalescent COVID-19.

The chain couples TRBV4-1 to TRBJ2-7; D might be TRBD1 (6 bases). CDR1 and CDR2 (germline): MGHRA, YSYEKL. This CDR3 has 15 residues. V lost 4 bases to trimming and J lost 5 bases, with 18 bases between them. The CDR3 reads CASSLFGSGVDEQYF. CDR3 sequence (DNA): TGCGCCAGCAGCCTTTTTGGGTCAGGGGTGGACGAGCAGTACTTC.

This clone was observed a single time. The genes are TRBV11-2 and TRBJ2-4; 9 bases are shared with TRBD2. J gave up 6 bases and V 0 bases, and 3 bases lay outside the gene matches. The CDR3 contains 15 residues. CDR1 is SGHAT, CDR2 FQNNGV, per germline. Here the CDR3 reads CASSLDVAGVNIQYF. The CDR3 DNA reads as TGTGCCAGCAGCTTAGATGTAGCGGGAGTAAACATTCAGTACTTC.

The CDR3 loop reads CASSRNRGPAEAFF. CDR3 sequence (DNA): TGTGCCAGCAGTCGAAACAGGGGGCCGGCTGAAGCTTTCTTT. The rearrangement links TRBV6-2 or TRBV6-3 to TRBJ1-1; TRBD1 matches 9 bases. Germline CDR1 is MNHEY and CDR2 is SVGEGT. V was clipped by 5 bases and J by 6 bases; unmatched bases: 7. This CDR3 has 14 residues.

The chain recombines TRBV6-6 with TRBJ1-4; 12 bases match TRBD1. Trimming cost V 5 bases and J 8 bases; bases outside gene matches: 3. The CDR3 sequence is 14 residues long. The germline CDR1 and CDR2 sequences are MNHNY and SVGAGI (reference sequence). CDR3 sequence reads: CASSRDRGREKLFF. CDR3 in DNA: TGTGCCAGCAGTAGGGACAGGGGGCGGGAAAAACTGTTTTTT.

The V call is TRBV15, the J call TRBJ2-7; 9 nucleotides align to TRBD2. In germline, CDR1 is LNHNV, CDR2 YYDKDF (reference sequence). V lost 5 bases, J lost 9 bases, and 14 bases stayed unmatched. The CDR3 runs 15 residues. CDR3 region: CATSGSGRNPFGQYF. The CDR3 DNA is TGTGCCACCAGCGGGAGCGGGAGGAACCCTTTCGGGCAGTACTTC.

The chain recombines TRBV3-1 (or the pseudogene TRBV3-2) with TRBJ2-7; 9 bases fit TRBD2. J gave up 2 bases and V 5 bases, and 4 bases lay outside the gene matches. The CDR3 totals 14 residues. Per the germline V gene, CDR1 is LGHDT and CDR2 is YNNKEL (reference sequence). The CDR3 region is CASSDRLAAYEQYF. DNA for the CDR3: TGTGCCAGCAGCGACCGACTAGCGGCCTACGAGCAGTACTTC.

The sample holds a few counts of this clone. The chain is built from TRBV29-1 and TRBJ2-2, with TRBD2 matching over 12 bases. The CDR3 has 18 amino acids. Unmatched junction bases numbered 11, after V lost 1 base and J lost 5 bases. The germline V gene encodes CDR1 SQVTM and CDR2 ANQGSEA. The DNA of the CDR3 is TGCAGCGTTGAAGTCGTTAAGACTAGCGGGAGTCTAACCGGGGAGCTGTTTTTT. It is translated as CSVEVVKTSGSLTGELFF.

This clone was counted at least ten times. The chain joins TRBV27 to TRBJ2-5; 8 bases align to TRBD1. The CDR3 length is 14 residues. Germline CDR1 reads MNHEY; CDR2 reads SMNVEV (reference sequence). V lost 5 bases, J lost 5 bases, and 7 bases stayed unmatched. This CDR3 is CASSDRQGPETQYF. CDR3 coding DNA: TGTGCCAGCAGTGACAGACAGGGGCCGGAGACCCAGTACTTC.

The V gene is TRBV4-3, the J gene TRBJ2-1, with unresolved D. V lost 0 bases and J lost 0, with 9 bases in between. Germline V CDR1 and CDR2: LGHNA, YSLEER. The length of the CDR3 is 16 residues. CDR3: CASSQDWASSYNEQFF. The CDR3 region has the DNA TGCGCCAGCAGCCAAGATTGGGCGAGCTCCTACAATGAGCAGTTCTTC.

The chain employs TRBV7-2 and TRBJ2-3, with 9 nucleotides matching TRBD1. The V gene end was trimmed by 1 base and the J gene end by 2 bases; junction bases not matched to a gene: 7. Germline loops: CDR1 SGHTA, CDR2 FQGNSA. The CDR3 sequence is 17 residues long. CDR3 in DNA: TGTGCCAGCAGCTTAGTAGGGACAGGGATAAACACAGATACGCAGTATTTT. This encodes CASSLVGTGINTDTQYF.

V is TRBV4-1 and J is TRBJ1-1; D is possibly TRBD1 (5 bases). The CDR3 runs to 13 residues. V was cut by 2 bases and J by 5 bases, with 9 bases left in between. CDR1 is MGHRA and CDR2 is YSYEKL in the germline V gene. Here the CDR3 DNA reads TGCGCCAGCAGCCAAACTGGGGCGACTGAAGCTTTCTTT. This gives the protein CASSQTGATEAFF.

The chain employs TRBV6-5 and TRBJ1-1, with 9 nucleotides matching TRBD1. The CDR3 length is 15 residues. Germline CDR1 is MNHEY and CDR2 is SVGAGI. The V segment lost 6 bases and the J segment 1 base; nucleotides outside the gene matches: 6. DNA of the CDR3: TGTGCCAGCAGACAGGACAGGGGCTGGAACACTGAAGCTTTCTTT. As protein: CASRQDRGWNTEAFF.

The chain carries TRBV11-3 and TRBJ2-3; 8 nucleotides align to TRBD1. Germline V gene data show CDR1 as SGHNT and CDR2 as YENEEA. The ends lost 5 bases at V and 4 bases at J; junction bases unmatched: 5. The CDR3 runs 14 residues. The chain's CDR3 is CASSARTGSDTQYF. The CDR3 coding sequence is TGTGCCAGCAGCGCTAGGACAGGGTCAGATACGCAGTATTTT.

V gene TRBV9 combines with J gene TRBJ1-1; D possibly corresponds to TRBD1 (5 bases). This CDR3 is built from 14 residues. Germline loops: CDR1 SGDLS, CDR2 YYNGEE. Trimming cost V 0 bases and J 4 bases, with 10 bases left between them. The CDR3 here is CASSVVSGITEAFF. In DNA form, the CDR3 reads TGTGCCAGCAGCGTAGTTTCAGGGATCACTGAAGCTTTCTTT.

The rearrangement joins TRBV21-1 to TRBJ1-4. TRBV21-1 is a pseudogene segment. This CDR3 is 14 amino acids long. This chain's CDR3 is CASSPVETNEKLFF. CDR3 nucleotides: TGTGCCAGCAGCCCCGTGGAGACGAATGAAAAACTGTTTTTT.

This clone was counted a single time. The chain couples TRBV7-9 to TRBJ2-3, with TRBD2 matching 11 bases. Trimming removed 3 bases from V and 6 bases from J; junction bases left unmatched: 2. Germline V gene sequence: CDR1 SEHNR, CDR2 FQNEAQ (reference sequence). The CDR3 is 14 residues long. CDR3 sequence reads: CASSFTSGSDTQYF. The CDR3 nucleotides read TGTGCCAGCAGCTTTACTAGCGGGAGCGATACGCAGTATTTT.

The rearrangement uses TRBV11-3 and TRBJ2-5, with D maybe TRBD1 (5 bases). Trimming took off 6 bases at V and 4 bases at J, with 18 bases between the two ends. The CDR3 is 15 residues long. The germline V gene encodes CDR1 SGHNT and CDR2 YENEEA. The CDR3 loop reads CASSKTGLITETQYF. The CDR3 bases are TGTGCCAGCAGTAAAACAGGTCTCATAACAGAGACCCAGTACTTC.

V gene TRBV5-1 combines with J gene TRBJ1-5, with D tentatively TRBD1 (5 bases). The ends were cut back, 0 bases at V and 0 bases at J, with 7 bases in the middle. Germline values: CDR1 SGHRS, CDR2 YFSETQ. The CDR3 consists of 15 residues. The CDR3 DNA sequence: TGCGCCAGCAGCTTGGAGGGGAATAGCAATCAGCCCCAGCATTTT. It encodes CASSLEGNSNQPQHF.

The genes are TRBV5-6 and TRBJ2-7; D possibly corresponds to TRBD1 (6 bases). V shed 1 base and J shed 6 bases, with 14 bases lying between them. Germline-derived CDR1 and CDR2 are SGHDT and YYEEEE. CDR3 length equals 14 residues. The CDR3 DNA reads TGTGCCAGCAGCTTGCTCCACAGGGTGGCCGAGCAGTACTTC. It codes for CASSLLHRVAEQYF.

This chain joins TRBV27 and TRBJ1-2, with 9 nucleotides matching TRBD1. This CDR3 comprises 16 residues. J was trimmed by 4 bases and V by 5 bases; bases with no gene match: 11. Germline V lookup: CDR1 MNHEY, CDR2 SMNVEV (reference sequence). The CDR3 protein is CASSPYTGGAAYGYTF. DNA of the CDR3: TGTGCCAGCAGTCCTTATACAGGGGGCGCGGCCTATGGCTACACCTTC.